One and the same sample provided the 20 T cell receptor beta chains below, sequenced in a study of human T cells and chemical hapten exposure. Indicated time point: pre-sensitization, week 0. Treatment meaning: therapeutic diphenylcyclopropenone sensitization with weekly scalp DPC. In TCRdb, the RACE reads were re-called with MiXCR into one record per CDR3 protein. The sample lists about 250,000 distinct CDR3 sequences, approximately 7.5% occurring once. The sequenced sample was whole blood, obtained in connection with sensitization to the hapten diphenylcyclopropenone (DPC). The receptor set was obtained from a man younger than 30 with alopecia areata. Some clones in this sample may be carry-over from other donors' samples.

This clonotype was observed a few times. V is TRBV11-1 and J is TRBJ1-1, with D tentatively TRBD1 (6 bases). Trimming took 1 base from V and 7 from J, leaving 19 bases between them. Germline CDR1 SGHAT, CDR2 FQDESV (reference sequence). The CDR3 is 16 amino acids. For the CDR3, the DNA is TGTGCCAGCAGCTTAGAGGGGGAAGGGGCAAAAAGTGAAGCTTTCTTT. This codes for CASSLEGEGAKSEAFF.

This clonotype has just a few counts. V is TRBV6-2 or TRBV6-3 and J is TRBJ2-7; D is possibly TRBD2 (7 bases). The CDR3 has 15 residues. CDR1 is MNHEY, CDR2 SVGEGT, per germline. V shed 6 bases and J shed 0 bases, with 15 bases lying between them. The CDR3 protein is CASRKGGGPSYEQYF. CDR3 DNA: TGTGCCAGCAGGAAGGGCGGGGGCCCCTCCTACGAGCAGTACTTC.

The V call is TRBV3-1, the J call TRBJ2-1; D gene ambiguous. The CDR3 contains 15 residues. Germline-derived CDR1 and CDR2 are LGHDT and YNNKEL (reference sequence). V was clipped by 5 bases and J by 1 base, with 12 bases between them. CDR3 in amino acids: CASSWSATSYNEQFF. In DNA form, the CDR3 reads TGTGCCAGCAGCTGGTCAGCGACTTCCTACAATGAGCAGTTCTTC.

This clonotype was observed a few times. The chain couples TRBV6-5 to TRBJ2-3; D possibly corresponds to TRBD1 (5 bases). Trimming took 7 bases from V and 0 from J, leaving 11 bases between them. Looked up from germline, CDR1 is MNHEY and CDR2 is SVGAGI. The CDR3 runs to 14 residues. The CDR3 protein is CASKDSQSTDTQYF. The DNA for the CDR3 is TGTGCCAGCAAAGACAGCCAAAGCACAGATACGCAGTATTTT.

The chain couples TRBV7-9 to TRBJ2-3; 7 positions agree with TRBD2. V gave up 4 bases and J gave up 2 bases; unmatched junction bases: 9. In germline, CDR1 is SEHNR, CDR2 FQNEAQ (reference sequence). This CDR3 has 16 residues. In DNA, the CDR3 is TGTGCCAGCAGCTCCCGGAGCCGGGGGGACACAGATACGCAGTATTTT. This gives the protein CASSSRSRGDTDTQYF. Filled out from reference TRBV7-9 and TRBJ2-3, the complete variable domain reads DTGVSQNPRHKITKRGQNVTFRCDPISEHNRLYWYRQTLGQGPEFLTYFQNEAQLEKSRLLSDRFSAERPKGSFSTLEIQRTEQGDSAMYLCASSSRSRGDTDTQYFGPGTRLTVL.

This clonotype was detected only a few times. This chain uses TRBV4-1 with TRBJ1-6, with unresolved D. The CDR3 is made up of 16 amino acids. Deletions cut 3 bases from V and 7 bases from J, with 16 bases between. From germline, CDR1 is MGHRA and CDR2 YSYEKL. The CDR3 sequence: CASSQLIGSENSPLHF. CDR3 bases: TGCGCCAGCAGCCAGTTAATCGGCAGCGAAAATTCACCCCTCCACTTT.

This chain links TRBV6-9 with TRBJ2-4; a possible D gene is TRBD2 (6 bases). CDR1 and CDR2 from the germline V gene are MNHGY and SVAAGI. The germline V and J ends were trimmed by 4 bases and 4 bases, with 14 bases remaining between them. CDR3 length equals 15 residues. As DNA, the CDR3 is TGTGCCAGCAGTTCCCTGGGGGGTTTAAAAAACATTCAGTACTTC. As protein: CASSSLGGLKNIQYF.

This clonotype was counted only a few times. The rearrangement links TRBV20-1 to TRBJ2-3; the D gene is possibly TRBD2 (6 bases). V was trimmed by 3 bases and J by 2 bases, leaving 12 bases between them. The germline CDR1 and CDR2 sequences are DFQATT and SNEGSKA (reference sequence). The CDR3 runs to 14 residues. CDR3 amino acids: CSASRQGLTDTQYF. DNA for the CDR3: TGCAGTGCTAGCCGTCAGGGACTCACAGATACGCAGTATTTT.

DNA of the CDR3: TGTGCCACCAGTCGGGAGAGGACAGGTAACACCGGGGAGCTGTTTTTT. Residues: CATSRERTGNTGELFF. This sequence joins TRBV24-1 and TRBJ2-2; maybe TRBD1 (7 bases). The germline V gene encodes CDR1 KGHDR and CDR2 SFDVKD. CDR3 size: 16 residues. V lost 6 bases, J lost 2 bases, and 15 bases lay in between.

There are a few counts of this clonotype. The gene calls are TRBV29-1 and TRBJ1-1, with no clear D. The CDR3 covers 14 residues. The germline V and J ends were trimmed by 7 bases and 0 bases, with 15 bases remaining between them. In germline, CDR1 is SQVTM, CDR2 ANQGSEA. This CDR3 is CSAAGRPLNTEAFF. The CDR3 DNA reads as TGCAGCGCCGCCGGACGTCCCCTGAACACTGAAGCTTTCTTT.

V gene TRBV6-2 or TRBV6-3 combines with J gene TRBJ2-3; D may correspond to TRBD1 or TRBD2 (5 bases each). The V end lost 6 bases, the J end lost 1 base, and 11 bases lay between the germline ends. Germline V CDR1 and CDR2: MNHEY, SVGEGT. The CDR3 consists of 14 residues. The CDR3 DNA reads as TGTGCCAGCAGCTGGGGGTTTGGCACAGATACGCAGTATTTT. Encoded protein: CASSWGFGTDTQYF.

The V and J genes are TRBV9 and TRBJ2-3; possibly TRBD2 for D (6 bases). CDR3 length: 16 amino acids. Trimming left V 0 bases short and J 2 bases short, with 13 bases between. Germline V gene sequence: CDR1 SGDLS, CDR2 YYNGEE. The CDR3 DNA is TGTGCCAGCAGCGTAGGAGGAGGGATTTACACAGATACGCAGTATTTT. This encodes CASSVGGGIYTDTQYF.

This clonotype was seen at least ten times. This rearrangement joins TRBV4-1 to TRBJ2-5, with D possibly being TRBD1 or TRBD2 (7 bases each). CDR1 and CDR2 (germline): MGHRA, YSYEKL. This CDR3 contains 18 residues. Trimming removed 0 bases from V and 5 bases from J, with 22 bases in between. As DNA, the CDR3 is TGCGCCAGCAGCCAAGATCCCCGTTCGGCAGGGGGGGAGGAGACCCAGTACTTC. This gives the protein CASSQDPRSAGGEETQYF.

This clonotype came up a few times. V usage is TRBV4-3 and J usage is TRBJ2-5; TRBD2 might be the D (5 bases). This CDR3 has 15 amino acids. In germline, CDR1 is LGHNA, CDR2 YSLEER. The V gene lost 0 bases and the J gene lost 5 bases, with 13 bases spanning the gap. The CDR3: CASSQDFHWRETQYF. The CDR3 region has the DNA TGCGCCAGCAGCCAAGATTTTCACTGGAGGGAGACCCAGTACTTC.

This chain links TRBV6-2 or TRBV6-3 with TRBJ2-2; a weak D match, TRBD1 (6 bases). Germline CDR1 MNHEY, CDR2 SVGEGT. This CDR3 spans 14 amino acids. The V end was cut by 8 bases, the J end by 3 bases, with 13 bases between. The CDR3 region is CASGTTGYTGELFF. The CDR3 DNA reads TGTGCCAGCGGCACGACAGGATACACCGGGGAGCTGTTTTTT.

In this sample, this clonotype turned up a few times. CDR3 sequence reads: CASSQDSHTDTQYF. The CDR3 DNA sequence: TGTGCCAGCAGCCAGGACAGCCACACAGATACGCAGTATTTT. The rearrangement uses TRBV7-2 and TRBJ2-3; D perhaps matches TRBD1 (6 bases). CDR1 SGHTA and CDR2 FQGNSA come from the germline V gene. Trimming took 5 bases from V and 2 from J, leaving 11 bases between them. CDR3 length: 14 residues.

This clonotype was recorded many times. The chain carries TRBV4-1 and TRBJ2-3; 8 bases line up with TRBD1. Germline V gene data show CDR1 as MGHRA and CDR2 as YSYEKL. The CDR3 runs to 14 residues. V was pared by 4 bases and J by 3 bases, with 3 bases of the junction left unmatched. CDR3: CASSPGQATDTQYF. The CDR3 DNA sequence: TGCGCCAGCAGCCCGGGACAGGCGACAGATACGCAGTATTTT.

The table lists this clonotype with a few counts. This chain uses TRBV29-1 with TRBJ1-1, with 8 bases fitting TRBD1. CDR3 length: 14 residues. Germline loops: CDR1 SQVTM, CDR2 ANQGSEA. V lost 0 bases and J lost 8; bases outside the gene matches: 8. The CDR3 region is CSVEDRQGIVEAFF. The CDR3 DNA is TGCAGCGTTGAAGATCGACAGGGGATCGTGGAAGCTTTCTTT.

This clonotype was observed a handful of times. CDR3 in DNA: TGTGCCAGCAGTGAGGGGGGCCATCAGCCCCAGCATTTT. Its translation is CASSEGGHQPQHF. The chain combines TRBV6-4 with TRBJ1-5; a possible D gene is TRBD1 (6 bases). Germline CDR1 is MRHNA and CDR2 is SNTAGT. Between the trimmed V and J ends, which lost 3 bases and 5 bases, there was a span of 8 bases. The CDR3 length is 13 residues.

This clonotype was counted ten times or more. CDR3 bases: TGCAGTGCTCGTAAGAGCGGCACTGAAGCTTTCTTT. Translated, it gives CSARKSGTEAFF. The J gene is TRBJ1-1, the V gene TRBV20-1; D not resolved. Trimming took 5 bases from V and 4 from J, leaving 11 bases between them. Germline CDR1 is DFQATT and CDR2 is SNEGSKA (reference sequence). CDR3 length: 12 residues.